The 24 T cell receptor beta chains below were found in one sample sequenced in a study of T-cell reconstitution after alpha-beta-depleted transplantation in children. Unique molecular identifiers were used in preparing the TCRbeta library. Via MiXCR, TCRdb re-called the PCR reads, giving one row per CDR3 protein. The repertoire holds 200,000 or so distinct CDR3 sequences, 5% to 7.5% seen once, with under 5% in the top ten. The specimen was PBMCs, collected before TCRalphabeta/CD19-depleted stem cell transplant. The receptors were sampled from a girl in the first two years of life with combined immunodeficiency, due to receive a stem cell transplant.

There are many counts of this clonotype. The rearrangement uses TRBV7-2 and TRBJ2-1; D unresolved. V gave up 1 base and J gave up 4 bases, with 5 bases separating them. Germline CDR1 is SGHTA and CDR2 is FQGNSA. The CDR3 covers 13 residues. DNA for the CDR3: TGTGCCAGCAGCTTAGATACGTACAATGAGCAGTTCTTC. It specifies CASSLDTYNEQFF.

Ten or more counts support this clonotype. This chain joins TRBV27 and TRBJ2-3; D is undetermined. Germline CDR1 and CDR2: MNHEY and SMNVEV (reference sequence). The CDR3 has 13 amino acids. Deletions cut 4 bases from V and 2 bases from J, with 7 bases between. This chain's CDR3 is CASSSPITDTQYF. CDR3 in DNA: TGTGCCAGCAGTTCCCCGATCACAGATACGCAGTATTTT.

In this sample, this clonotype turned up many times. The chain links TRBV12-3 or TRBV12-4 to TRBJ2-7; TRBD1 might be the D (5 bases). Trimming cost V 0 bases and J 2 bases, with 5 bases left between them. The CDR3 length is 13 residues. This chain's CDR3 is CASSLAQAYEQYF. CDR3 DNA: TGTGCCAGCAGTTTAGCACAGGCCTACGAGCAGTACTTC.

In its sample, this clonotype was seen many times. The rearrangement joins TRBV6-1 to TRBJ2-1; D is ambiguous. This CDR3 comprises 15 residues. CDR1 and CDR2 (germline): MNHNS, SASEGT. The V and J ends lost 3 bases and 0 bases respectively, with 9 bases between them. CDR3: CASSDTRYSYNEQFF. The CDR3 DNA follows: TGTGCCAGCAGTGATACCCGTTACTCCTACAATGAGCAGTTCTTC.

V and J are TRBV29-1 and TRBJ1-2; 7 bases agree with TRBD1. V lost 6 bases, J lost 5 bases, and 9 bases stayed unmatched. In germline, CDR1 is SQVTM, CDR2 ANQGSEA. The CDR3 length is 13 residues. CDR3 nucleotides: TGCAGCGTCCGATCCTTGACAGGGTATGGCTACACCTTC. Its translation is CSVRSLTGYGYTF.

Details on this clonotype: A much larger clone is a single base away; this may be a read error. V gene TRBV27 combines with J gene TRBJ2-6, with unresolved D. The CDR3 sequence is 17 residues long. V lost 3 bases to trimming and J lost 0 bases, with 12 bases between them. Germline V gives CDR1 MNHEY, CDR2 SMNVEV (reference sequence). This CDR3 reads CASSFTPLNSGANVLTF. The CDR3 DNA reads as TGTGCCAGCAGTTTTACTCCCCTAAACTCTGGGGCCAACGTCCTGACTTTC.

This clonotype was observed many times. The chain uses TRBV28 and TRBJ2-3; D is unclear. The CDR3 loop spans 13 amino acids. Germline CDR1 and CDR2: MDHEN and SYDVKM. V was clipped by 2 bases and J by 2 bases, with 5 bases between them. CDR3 nucleotide sequence: TGTGCCAGCAGTTTACAACTCACAGATACGCAGTATTTT. Its translation: CASSLQLTDTQYF.

This clonotype was counted ten times or more. This chain connects TRBV12-3 or TRBV12-4 to TRBJ1-4; TRBD1 might be the D (5 bases). V lost 7 bases to trimming and J lost 3 bases, with 12 bases between them. This CDR3 has 14 amino acids. CDR3 protein: CASTLGLANEKLFF. The CDR3 DNA follows: TGTGCCAGCACCTTGGGGCTGGCTAATGAAAAACTGTTTTTT.

At least ten counts were recorded for this clonotype. The chain joins TRBV12-3 or TRBV12-4 to TRBJ2-1; 8 bases are shared with TRBD2. The CDR3 is 15 amino acids. J gave up 3 bases and V 5 bases, and 6 bases lay outside the gene matches. CDR3 bases: TGTGCCAGCAGTCTACCGGGACTAGGCTACAATGAGCAGTTCTTC. Its protein is CASSLPGLGYNEQFF.

This clonotype was counted many times. This rearrangement joins TRBV5-4 to TRBJ2-7; unclear D gene. Germline V CDR1 and CDR2: SGHNT, YYREEE (reference sequence). V was trimmed by 1 base and J by 3 bases, leaving 14 bases between them. CDR3 size: 15 residues. CDR3 bases: TGTGCCAGCAGCTTGAGATCAGGCCAGATCTACGAGCAGTACTTC. Translation: CASSLRSGQIYEQYF. Combining the CDR3 with reference TRBV5-4 and TRBJ2-7 gives the whole variable domain ETGVTQSPTHLIKTRGQQVTLRCSSQSGHNTVSWYQQALGQGPQFIFQYYREEENGRGNFPPRFSGLQFPNYSSELNVNALELDDSALYLCASSLRSGQIYEQYFGPGTRLTVT.

This clonotype was found many times. The chain has TRBV11-2 and TRBJ2-1; TRBD1 might be the D (6 bases). V was pared by 4 bases and J by 9 bases, with 13 bases between. The CDR3 extends over 13 amino acids. CDR1 and CDR2 (germline): SGHAT, FQNNGV. The CDR3 sequence is CASSSSGAGEQFF. The DNA of the CDR3 is TGTGCCAGCAGCTCGTCAGGGGCCGGTGAGCAGTTCTTC.

This clonotype appeared many times. Relative to the germline gene, one junction end is altered; a read error may explain this. The DNA for the CDR3 is TGTGCTAGCAGCCTGACTAGCGGTAGCACAGATACGCAGTATTTT. It codes for CASSLTSGSTDTQYF. The chain combines TRBV28 with TRBJ2-3; 9 nucleotides match TRBD2. Germline V lookup: CDR1 MDHEN, CDR2 SYDVKM. CDR3 length: 15 residues.

This clonotype was recorded at least ten times. J is TRBJ2-1 and V is TRBV29-1, with TRBD2 matching over 12 bases. Germline assignment: CDR1 SQVTM and CDR2 ANQGSEA. CDR3 size: 15 residues. The V and J ends lost 1 base and 6 bases, in that order; junction bases with no gene match: 4. The CDR3 spells CSVEGLAGGGNEQFF. The CDR3 coding sequence is TGCAGCGTTGAAGGCCTAGCGGGAGGGGGCAATGAGCAGTTCTTC.

The table lists this clonotype with many counts. The chain couples TRBV7-3 to TRBJ2-3; D is ambiguous. The CDR3 has 17 amino acids. Trimming took 2 bases from V and 1 from J, leaving 16 bases between them. CDR1 and CDR2 from the germline V gene are SGHTA and FQGTGA. DNA for the CDR3: TGTGCCAGCAGCTTAGGGATTATGTCGGGTGGCACAGATACGCAGTATTTT. Its translation is CASSLGIMSGGTDTQYF.

This clonotype was recorded many times. The rearrangement links TRBV20-1 to TRBJ2-7; 8 positions agree with TRBD2. V lost 0 bases, J lost 4 bases, and 11 bases stayed unmatched. The germline V gene has CDR1 DFQATT and CDR2 SNEGSKA (reference sequence). There are 16 residues in the CDR3. CDR3 nucleotides: TGCAGTGCTAGAGATCCATCCATAGAGCGGGAGTACGAGCAGTACTTC. Encoded protein: CSARDPSIEREYEQYF.

This clonotype was counted ten times or more. The chain has TRBV9 and TRBJ2-5; TRBD2 matches at 12 bases. After removal of 4 bases from V and 4 bases from J, the junction contained 8 bases not matched to a gene. This CDR3 spans 16 amino acids. Germline V gene lookup returns CDR1 SGDLS and CDR2 YYNGEE. The CDR3 bases are TGTGCCAGCAGCTCGCGACTAGCGGGAGTGAGAGAGACCCAGTACTTC. Amino acid sequence: CASSSRLAGVRETQYF.

The sample holds a few counts of this clonotype. V usage is TRBV10-3 and J usage is TRBJ1-2, with 7 positions matching TRBD1. Germline CDR1 is ENHRY and CDR2 is SYGVKD. V dropped 8 bases and J dropped 3; count of bases not matched to a gene: 6. The CDR3 extends over 13 amino acids. For the CDR3, the DNA is TGTGCCATCGGGACAGATCCTTACTATGGCTACACCTTC. Amino acid sequence: CAIGTDPYYGYTF.

This clonotype showed up just a few times. The DNA of the CDR3 is TGTGCCATCGAGCGGGGGAACACAGATACGCAGTATTTT. This sequence encodes CAIERGNTDTQYF. This chain connects TRBV12-3 or TRBV12-4 to TRBJ2-3, with 8 bases that match TRBD2. V shed 10 bases, J shed 2 bases, and the junction held 5 bases outside the gene matches. This CDR3 contains 13 residues.

This clonotype was recorded at least ten times. This sequence joins TRBV9 and TRBJ2-5; possible D gene TRBD1, 6 bases. This CDR3 has 16 residues. Trimming removed 3 bases from V and 1 base from J, with 16 bases in between. CDR1 and CDR2 from the germline V gene are SGDLS and YYNGEE. CDR3: CASSDGQITAQETQYF. The DNA of the CDR3 is TGTGCCAGCAGCGACGGACAGATCACCGCCCAAGAGACCCAGTACTTC.

This clonotype has at least ten counts. This chain uses TRBV5-1 with TRBJ2-5; TRBD2 matches 10 bases. Germline V CDR1 and CDR2: SGHRS, YFSETQ. This CDR3 has 18 residues. V shed 0 bases and J 4 bases; nucleotides not matched to a gene: 12. The CDR3 is CASSLGTGTSVAGETQYF. The CDR3 coding sequence is TGCGCCAGCAGCTTGGGGACCGGGACTAGCGTTGCTGGAGAGACCCAGTACTTC.

This clonotype showed up many times. The chain joins TRBV7-9 to TRBJ2-5, with D perhaps TRBD1 (6 bases). The length of the CDR3 is 14 residues. V lost 5 bases to trimming and J lost 3 bases, with 13 bases between them. Germline CDR1 SEHNR, CDR2 FQNEAQ (reference sequence). The CDR3 sequence: CASSPPWTEETQYF. Written as DNA, the CDR3 is TGTGCCAGCAGCCCGCCCTGGACAGAAGAGACCCAGTACTTC.

This clonotype was recorded at least ten times. This rearrangement joins TRBV5-5 to TRBJ2-5; weak D call: TRBD1 (6 bases). The V and J ends lost 0 bases and 3 bases respectively, with 9 bases between them. The CDR3 spans 14 residues. CDR1 is SGHKS, CDR2 YYEKEE, per germline (reference sequence). As DNA, the CDR3 is TGTGCCAGCAGCTTGGTGGGACATGAAGAGACCCAGTACTTC. Amino acids: CASSLVGHEETQYF.

In its sample, this clonotype was seen many times. J is TRBJ1-4 and V is TRBV20-1; 8 bases map to TRBD1. This CDR3 is 15 amino acids long. V shed 0 bases and J 4 bases; nucleotides not matched to a gene: 4. CDR1 and CDR2 (germline): DFQATT, SNEGSKA (reference sequence). In nucleotides, the CDR3 is TGCAGTGCTAGAGATCTCAGGGGGCTTAATGAAAAACTGTTTTTT. Translation gives CSARDLRGLNEKLFF.

V and J are TRBV7-6 and TRBJ2-1, with a possible D match to TRBD2 (6 bases). Germline CDR1 SGHVS, CDR2 FNYEAQ. V lost 0 bases and J lost 9, with 15 bases in between. CDR3 length equals 15 residues. DNA of the CDR3: TGTGCCAGCAGCTTAGCCCCCCCGCCCGGGGGTGAGCAGTTCTTC. Amino acid sequence: CASSLAPPPGGEQFF.